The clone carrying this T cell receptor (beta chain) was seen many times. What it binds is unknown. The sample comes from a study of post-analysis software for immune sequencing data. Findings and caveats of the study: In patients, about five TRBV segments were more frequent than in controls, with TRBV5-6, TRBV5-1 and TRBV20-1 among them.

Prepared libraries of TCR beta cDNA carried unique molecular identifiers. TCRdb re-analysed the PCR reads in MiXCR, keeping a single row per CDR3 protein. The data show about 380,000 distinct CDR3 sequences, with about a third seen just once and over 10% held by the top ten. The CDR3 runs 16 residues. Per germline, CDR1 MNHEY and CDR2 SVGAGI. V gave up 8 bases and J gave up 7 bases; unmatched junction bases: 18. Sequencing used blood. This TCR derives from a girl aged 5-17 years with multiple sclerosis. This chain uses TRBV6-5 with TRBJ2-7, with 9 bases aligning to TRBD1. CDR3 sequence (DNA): TGTGCCAGCGGGGGGAGCTCCGGGACAGGGATGAGAGAGCAGTACTTC. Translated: CASGGSSGTGMREQYF.